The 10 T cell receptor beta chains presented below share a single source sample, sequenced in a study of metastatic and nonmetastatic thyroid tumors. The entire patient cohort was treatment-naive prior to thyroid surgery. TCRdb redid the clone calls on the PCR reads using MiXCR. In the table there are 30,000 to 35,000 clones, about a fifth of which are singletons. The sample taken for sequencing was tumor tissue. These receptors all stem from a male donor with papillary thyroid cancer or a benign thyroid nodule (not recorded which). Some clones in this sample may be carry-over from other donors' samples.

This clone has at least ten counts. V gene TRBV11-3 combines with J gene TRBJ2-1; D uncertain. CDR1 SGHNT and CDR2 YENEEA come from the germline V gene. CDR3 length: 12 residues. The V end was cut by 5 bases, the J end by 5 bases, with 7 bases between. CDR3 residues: CASSLNNNEQFF. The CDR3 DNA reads TGTGCCAGCAGCCTGAATAACAATGAGCAGTTCTTC.

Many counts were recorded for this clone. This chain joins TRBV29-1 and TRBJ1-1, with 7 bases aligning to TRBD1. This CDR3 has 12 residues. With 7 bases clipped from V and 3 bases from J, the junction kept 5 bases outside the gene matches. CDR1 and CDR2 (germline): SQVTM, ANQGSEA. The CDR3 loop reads CSAVTGDTEAFF. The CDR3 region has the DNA TGCAGCGCCGTTACAGGGGACACTGAAGCTTTCTTT. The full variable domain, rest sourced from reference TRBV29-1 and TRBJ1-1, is SAVISQKPSRDICQRGTSLTIQCQVDSQVTMMFWYRQQPGQSLTLIATANQGSEATYESGFVIDKFPISRPNLTFSTLTVSNMSPEDSSIYLCSAVTGDTEAFFGQGTRLTVV.

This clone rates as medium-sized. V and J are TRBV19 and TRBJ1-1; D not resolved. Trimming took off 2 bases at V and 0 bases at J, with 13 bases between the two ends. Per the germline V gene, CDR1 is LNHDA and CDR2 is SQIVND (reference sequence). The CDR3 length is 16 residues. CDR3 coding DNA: TGTGCCAGTAGTATATCGGGAAAAGTGATGAACACTGAAGCTTTCTTT. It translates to CASSISGKVMNTEAFF.

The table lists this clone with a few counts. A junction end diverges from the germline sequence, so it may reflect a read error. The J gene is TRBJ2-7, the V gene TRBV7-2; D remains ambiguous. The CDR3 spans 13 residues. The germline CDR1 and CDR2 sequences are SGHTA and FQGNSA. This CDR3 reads CASSLSSSHEQYF. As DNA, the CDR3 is TGTGCCAGCAGCTTAAGCTCCTCCCACGAGCAGTACTTC.

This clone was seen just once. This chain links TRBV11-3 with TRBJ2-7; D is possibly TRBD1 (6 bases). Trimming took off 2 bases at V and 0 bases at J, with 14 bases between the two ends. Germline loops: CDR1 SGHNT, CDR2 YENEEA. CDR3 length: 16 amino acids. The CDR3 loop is CASSLSKRGISYEQYF. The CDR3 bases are TGTGCCAGCAGCTTATCAAAGAGGGGGATCTCCTACGAGCAGTACTTC.

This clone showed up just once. CDR3 DNA: TGTGCCAGCTCACCCGGGACAGGGAATTCACCCCTCCACTTT. Protein: CASSPGTGNSPLHF. V and J are TRBV18 and TRBJ1-6; 9 nucleotides match TRBD1. J was trimmed by 7 bases and V by 3 bases; bases with no gene match: 1. Germline CDR1 is KGHSH and CDR2 is LQKENI. The length of the CDR3 is 14 residues.

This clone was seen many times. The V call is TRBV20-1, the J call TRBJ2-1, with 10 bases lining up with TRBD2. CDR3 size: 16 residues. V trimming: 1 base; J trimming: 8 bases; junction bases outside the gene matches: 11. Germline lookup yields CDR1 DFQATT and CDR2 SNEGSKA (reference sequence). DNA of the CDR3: TGCAGTGCTAGAGCTGTAAGCGGGAGGGCCTTCCATGAGCAGTTCTTC. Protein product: CSARAVSGRAFHEQFF.

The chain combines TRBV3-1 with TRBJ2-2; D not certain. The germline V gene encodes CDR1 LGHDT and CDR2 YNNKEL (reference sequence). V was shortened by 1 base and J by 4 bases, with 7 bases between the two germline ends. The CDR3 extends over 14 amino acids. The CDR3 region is CASSQVASTGELFF. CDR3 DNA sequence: TGTGCCAGCAGCCAAGTGGCCAGCACCGGGGAGCTGTTTTTT.

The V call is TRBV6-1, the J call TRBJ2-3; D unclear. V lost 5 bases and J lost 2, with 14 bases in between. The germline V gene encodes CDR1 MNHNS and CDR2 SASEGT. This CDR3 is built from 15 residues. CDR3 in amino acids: CASSLVRTITDTQYF. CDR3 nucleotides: TGTGCCAGCAGTTTGGTTAGAACTATCACAGATACGCAGTATTTT.

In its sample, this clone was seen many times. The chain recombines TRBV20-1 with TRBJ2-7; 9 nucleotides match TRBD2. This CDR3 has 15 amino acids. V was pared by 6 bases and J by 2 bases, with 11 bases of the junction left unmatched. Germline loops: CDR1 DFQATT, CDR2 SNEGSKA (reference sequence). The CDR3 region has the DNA TGCAGTGCCCGACGGTGGACTAGCGCGACCTACGAGCAGTACTTC. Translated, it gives CSARRWTSATYEQYF.